This T cell receptor (beta chain) was found in a study of blood T cell repertoires in COVID-19. Study-wide background: Acute and convalescent COVID-19 specimens originated in the United States, Italy and Spain. PBMCs, B-cell-depleted T cells, or T cells provided the cDNA or gDNA that made up the material.

Original processing notes: Amplification from reference gene primers served as the basis for estimated nucleated cell counts. Profiled with immunoSEQ multiplex PCR; TCRdb holds only in-frame clones, not every one. Clone size and V and J calls were adopted from that table, with D and trimming inferred from the DNA. The table has tens of thousands of clones, 90% seen once. In its sample, this clone was seen once. The CDR3 has 15 residues. Looked up from germline, CDR1 is SGHDT and CDR2 is YYEEEE. V shed 4 bases, J shed 0 bases, and the junction held 6 bases outside the gene matches. Sequencing was carried out using peripheral blood. The clonotype was recovered from an older man with acute or convalescent COVID-19. The chain joins TRBV5-6 to TRBJ1-1; 7 nucleotides line up with TRBD1. In DNA, the CDR3 is TGTGCCAGCAGCCCACAGGGGCTCTTGAACACTGAAGCTTTCTTT. This translates into CASSPQGLLNTEAFF.